Below are 5 T cell receptor beta chains sequenced from a single sample in a study of T-cell memory formation after mild COVID-19 (dated by TCRdb to the early 2020s). Receptor amplification or capture employed 5' RACE. The instrument given in TCRdb is Illumina NovaSeq 6000. TCRdb reprocessing: public reads trimmed at Q25 with fastp, clones called with MiXCR, in-frame beta chains kept. Rows are combined by CDR3 protein, so each entry shows the most common genes and DNA. For this sample there are around 340,000 distinct CDR3 sequences; 10% to 15% appear just once. The ten largest make up 20% to 25% of the sample. The specimen sequenced was PBMCs or a T cell subset sorted from them (not recorded which). The receptors stem from a man between 18 and 35 years old who had mild COVID-19 (a few samples of this study predate the infection). The sample titles of this study are shuffled in the database, so cell type and time point are left out; the donor was told from shared clones.

J is TRBJ2-1 and V is TRBV2; no definite D call. CDR3 size: 11 residues. Looked up from germline, CDR1 is SNHLY and CDR2 is FYNNEI. Trimming pared 5 bases from V and 8 bases from J, leaving 7 bases between. The CDR3 loop reads CASSSYDEQFF. The DNA of the CDR3 is TGTGCCAGCAGTAGTTACGATGAGCAGTTCTTC. The entire variable domain, with the rest obtained from reference TRBV2 and TRBJ2-1, is as follows: EPEVTQTPSHQVTQMGQEVILRCVPISNHLYFYWYRQILGQKVEFLVSFYNNEISEKSEIFDDQFSVERPDGSNFTLKIRSTKLEDSAMYFCASSSYDEQFFGPGTRLTVL.

The V call is TRBV6-5, the J call TRBJ2-2, with 8 bases aligning to TRBD1. The CDR3 is made up of 14 amino acids. The V gene end was trimmed by 7 bases and the J gene end by 6 bases; junction bases not matched to a gene: 7. The germline V gene has CDR1 MNHEY and CDR2 SVGAGI. CDR3 sequence (DNA): TGTGCCAGCACCCGGGAACAGGGGGCCGGGGAGCTGTTTTTT. It codes for CASTREQGAGELFF.

V usage is TRBV3-1 and J usage is TRBJ1-1, with D perhaps matching TRBD1 (5 bases). The CDR3 has 13 amino acids. Trimming cost V 4 bases and J 7 bases, with 13 bases left between them. Germline assignment: CDR1 LGHDT and CDR2 YNNKEL (reference sequence). CDR3 in DNA: TGTGCCAGCAGCCCTCAAAGCGGGGGTGAAGCTTTCTTT. Protein sequence: CASSPQSGGEAFF.

V is TRBV15 and J is TRBJ1-1; D is unresolved. The CDR3 consists of 14 residues. Germline V gives CDR1 LNHNV, CDR2 YYDKDF (reference sequence). V was clipped by 0 bases and J by 2 bases, with 7 bases between them. The CDR3 DNA sequence: TGTGCCACCAGCAGAGATGGAGGAAACACTGAAGCTTTCTTT. The encoded protein is CATSRDGGNTEAFF.

The rearrangement joins TRBV4-1 to TRBJ2-5; D ambiguous. From germline, CDR1 is MGHRA and CDR2 YSYEKL. This CDR3 contains 15 residues. V lost 1 base and J 1 base, leaving 10 bases between the germline ends. The CDR3 loop reads CASSQVGTRQETQYF. CDR3 in DNA: TGCGCCAGCAGCCAAGTTGGAACTCGCCAAGAGACCCAGTACTTC.